This T cell receptor beta chain was found in a study of sequential checkpoint blockade in melanoma. Across the study: First-line arms were nivolumab then ipilimumab, or the reverse, randomized 1:1.

As for treatment: randomized to nivolumab then ipilimumab (arm A) or the reverse (arm B). None of the patients previously received DNA-damaging chemotherapy. PBMC sorting kept live CD3+CD8+ cells without CD19 or CD56. This CDR3 comprises 15 residues. V was trimmed by 1 base and J by 1 base, leaving 5 bases between them. CDR1 is LNHNV and CDR2 is YYDKDF in the germline V gene (reference sequence). Some clones are missing from TCRdb's copy, which holds only in-frame ones; the method was immunoSEQ multiplex PCR. Of around 11,000 clones in the sample, under 60% were seen once. The sequence was obtained from a human donor with melanoma. The chain is built from TRBV15 and TRBJ2-6; no reliable D call. The material was CD8+ T cells sorted from blood (inferred from file names), obtained from a patient given nivolumab and ipilimumab in sequence. The CDR3 region is CATSRAGSGANVLTF. DNA of the CDR3: TGTGCCACCAGCAGAGCGGGTTCTGGGGCCAACGTCCTGACTTTC.